One sample yielded the 4 T cell receptor beta chains listed below, sequenced in a study of CD8 T cells in Susac syndrome. RNA amounts of roughly 0.45 to 1 ug underwent reverse transcription with random hexamers. TCRdb analysed the immunoSEQ multiplex PCR reads with MiXCR anew, one entry per CDR3 protein. In the table there are over 95,000 distinct CDR3 sequences, about 90% of which are singletons. Material: CD4+ T cells from PBMCs. These receptor sequences come from a human donor in good health.

The chain recombines TRBV10-3 with TRBJ2-4; D call uncertain. This CDR3 spans 16 amino acids. The ends were cut back, 3 bases at V and 6 bases at J, with 18 bases in the middle. The germline gives CDR1 ENHRY, CDR2 SYGVKD. CDR3 loop: CAISDGSSRVGNIQYF. The CDR3 DNA sequence: TGTGCCATCAGTGACGGCTCATCTAGAGTTGGAAACATTCAGTACTTC.

As DNA, the CDR3 is TGTGCCAGCAGCTTAGAACTAGCGGAGGGGGTCTATTTT. Protein sequence: CASSLELAEGVYF. The rearrangement joins TRBV11-2 to TRBJ2-3; TRBD2 agrees at 8 bases. CDR1 SGHAT and CDR2 FQNNGV come from the germline V gene. The CDR3 sequence is 13 residues long. V shed 0 bases, J shed 15 bases, and the junction held 8 bases outside the gene matches.

The chain employs TRBV5-1 and TRBJ1-5; D call uncertain. Trimming pared 3 bases from V and 0 bases from J, leaving 10 bases between. The CDR3 is 15 amino acids. From germline, CDR1 is SGHRS and CDR2 YFSETQ. CDR3 sequence: CASSSLGNSNQPQHF. The CDR3 coding sequence is TGCGCCAGCAGCTCCTTGGGTAATAGCAATCAGCCCCAGCATTTT.

The chain is built from TRBV6-5 and TRBJ1-1; 8 bases agree with TRBD1. Trimming removed 0 bases from V and 10 bases from J; junction bases left unmatched: 10. Germline-derived CDR1 and CDR2 are MNHEY and SVGAGI. The CDR3 runs to 15 residues. The CDR3 coding sequence is TGTGCCAGCAGTTACTCGACCGACAGGGGAAATGGAGCTTTCTTT. This codes for CASSYSTDRGNGAFF.